The 15 T cell receptor beta chains below were found in one sample sequenced in a study of CD4 T cells in relation to SARS-CoV-2 and coronaviruses. These TCRs' antigens remain unknown. Unexposed donor CD4+ T cells date from 2011-2018, before the COVID-19 pandemic. Isolation of CD4+ T cells took place after less than 13 days in culture. Clones were sequenced by immunoSEQ multiplex PCR, and TCRdb holds only the in-frame ones, with some missing. The table has fewer than 25,000 clones, under 85% seen once. Material: CD4+ T cells from PBMCs, cultured in vitro. These receptors were collected from a human donor in good health.

This sequence joins TRBV30 and TRBJ1-2, with a tentative D call TRBD1 (5 bases). The CDR3 is 10 residues long. CDR1 is GTSNPN, CDR2 SVGIG, per germline (reference sequence). V lost 5 bases, J lost 6 bases, and 7 bases lay in between. The CDR3 region is CAWGGDGYTF. The CDR3 DNA follows: TGTGCCTGGGGGGGGGATGGCTACACCTTC.

The CDR3, as DNA: TGTGCCAGCAGCTTCCGGGACAGGCTATACAATGAGCAGTTCTTC. It encodes CASSFRDRLYNEQFF. The V gene is TRBV11-2, the J gene TRBJ2-1; the match to TRBD1 covers 8 bases. This CDR3 comprises 15 residues. Germline V gives CDR1 SGHAT, CDR2 FQNNGV. V gave up 3 bases and J gave up 4 bases; unmatched junction bases: 5.

The chain joins TRBV11-3 to TRBJ2-7, with no clear D. V was pared by 1 base and J by 1 base, with 14 bases between. Germline values: CDR1 SGHNT, CDR2 YENEEA. The length of the CDR3 is 16 residues. The CDR3 sequence: CASSLGGVVGSYEQYF. In DNA, the CDR3 is TGTGCCAGCAGCTTAGGTGGGGTTGTCGGATCCTACGAGCAGTACTTC. Using reference TRBV11-3 and TRBJ2-7 for the parts outside the CDR3, the full variable domain is EAGVVQSPRYKIIEKKQPVAFWCNPISGHNTLYWYLQNLGQGPELLIRYENEEAVDDSQLPKDRFSAERLKGVDSTLKIQPAELGDSAVYLCASSLGGVVGSYEQYFGPGTRLTVT.

The rearrangement links TRBV7-9 to TRBJ2-5, with 7 nucleotides matching TRBD1. J was trimmed by 5 bases and V by 6 bases; bases with no gene match: 9. This CDR3 has 14 amino acids. Germline lookup yields CDR1 SEHNR and CDR2 FQNEAQ (reference sequence). CDR3 nucleotides: TGTGCCAGCAGGAGACAAGGGGGCCGGGAGACCCAGTACTTC. Translated, it gives CASRRQGGRETQYF.

The chain combines TRBV5-1 with TRBJ1-6; D is unclear. CDR3 length equals 14 residues. Germline V lookup: CDR1 SGHRS, CDR2 YFSETQ. V was shortened by 0 bases and J by 5 bases, with 6 bases between the two germline ends. CDR3 sequence: CASSLGWDNSPLHF. CDR3 DNA: TGCGCCAGCAGCTTGGGGTGGGATAATTCACCCCTCCACTTT.

The V call is TRBV18, the J call TRBJ2-7; a possible D gene is TRBD1 (5 bases). Per the germline V gene, CDR1 is KGHSH and CDR2 is LQKENI. The CDR3 extends over 13 amino acids. V dropped 3 bases and J dropped 3 bases, with 9 bases sitting between them. CDR3 nucleotide sequence: TGTGCCAGCTCACCGCAAGACAGCTACGAGCAGTACTTC. Amino acids: CASSPQDSYEQYF.

The chain is built from TRBV15 and TRBJ2-1; 7 positions match TRBD1. With 3 bases clipped from V and 12 bases from J, the junction kept 8 bases outside the gene matches. The germline CDR1 and CDR2 sequences are LNHNV and YYDKDF (reference sequence). This CDR3 has 13 amino acids. The CDR3 reads CATSRLEGGRQFF. CDR3 DNA sequence: TGTGCCACCAGCAGGCTCGAAGGGGGCAGGCAGTTCTTC.

The CDR3 spells CASSPRWGYEQYF. The CDR3, as DNA: TGTGCCAGCAGTCCCCGTTGGGGGTACGAGCAGTACTTC. The chain links TRBV6-5 to TRBJ2-7; tentatively, D is TRBD1 or TRBD2 (5 bases each). Germline lookup yields CDR1 MNHEY and CDR2 SVGAGI. The CDR3 has 13 amino acids. Trimming stripped 5 bases from V and 4 bases from J, with 12 bases between.

This sequence joins TRBV2 and TRBJ2-7; the match to TRBD1 covers 7 bases. Germline assignment: CDR1 SNHLY and CDR2 FYNNEI. The CDR3 runs to 14 residues. V lost 7 bases to trimming and J lost 2 bases; unmatched junction nucleotides: 8. The CDR3 here is CASTVRTGAYEQYF. CDR3 coding DNA: TGTGCCAGCACCGTGAGGACAGGAGCCTACGAGCAGTACTTC.

This clone was counted a single time. The V gene is TRBV9, the J gene TRBJ1-1; TRBD1 agrees at 7 bases. CDR3 length: 14 amino acids. With V trimmed by 4 bases and J by 4 bases, 7 bases remained unmatched. CDR1 is SGDLS, CDR2 YYNGEE, per germline. The CDR3: CASSPTTGSTEAFF. DNA for the CDR3: TGTGCCAGCAGCCCTACGACAGGGAGCACTGAAGCTTTCTTT.

The chain recombines TRBV18 with TRBJ2-6; TRBD2 matches at 7 bases. With 2 bases clipped from V and 0 bases from J, the junction kept 10 bases outside the gene matches. The CDR3 is 19 amino acids. Germline V gene sequence: CDR1 KGHSH, CDR2 LQKENI. In nucleotides, the CDR3 is TGTGCCAGCTCACCAAGCAGGCTAGCGGAAATCTCTGGGGCCAACGTCCTGACTTTC. Its protein is CASSPSRLAEISGANVLTF.

V usage is TRBV6-5 and J usage is TRBJ2-7; 8 positions match TRBD1. Germline V gene data show CDR1 as MNHEY and CDR2 as SVGAGI. V dropped 6 bases and J dropped 5; count of bases not matched to a gene: 9. The CDR3 has 14 residues. CDR3 sequence reads: CASSADRGGHEQYF. CDR3 DNA sequence: TGTGCCAGCAGCGCCGACAGGGGAGGACACGAGCAGTACTTC.

This clone was seen just once. J is TRBJ2-5 and V is TRBV9; TRBD2 aligns across 10 bases. Germline values: CDR1 SGDLS, CDR2 YYNGEE. The V gene end was trimmed by 2 bases and the J gene end by 5 bases; junction bases not matched to a gene: 6. There are 15 residues in the CDR3. The CDR3 coding sequence is TGTGCCAGCAGCGTCCTAGCGGGAGACGGGGAGACCCAGTACTTC. It yields the protein CASSVLAGDGETQYF.

The gene calls are TRBV5-1 and TRBJ2-5; tentatively, D is TRBD2 (6 bases). The CDR3 loop spans 16 amino acids. Germline lookup yields CDR1 SGHRS and CDR2 YFSETQ. V was clipped by 0 bases and J by 2 bases, with 14 bases between them. For the CDR3, the DNA is TGCGCCAGCAGCTTGGTTGCGGGGATGAGGCAAGAGACCCAGTACTTC. It yields the protein CASSLVAGMRQETQYF. The full variable domain, with the rest looked up from reference TRBV5-1 and TRBJ2-5, is KAGVTQTPRYLIKTRGQQVTLSCSPISGHRSVSWYQQTPGQGLQFLFEYFSETQRNKGNFPGRFSGRQFSNSRSEMNVSTLELGDSALYLCASSLVAGMRQETQYFGPGTRLLVL.

The chain has TRBV12-5 and TRBJ2-3; 8 nucleotides align to TRBD1. The germline V gene has CDR1 LGHNT and CDR2 FRNRAP. V shed 1 base, J shed 6 bases, and the junction held 12 bases outside the gene matches. The CDR3 is made up of 17 amino acids. In DNA, the CDR3 is TGTGCTAGTGGTTTGGCCGGACAGGGCCGTAATGTGGATACGCAGTATTTT. Its translation: CASGLAGQGRNVDTQYF.